A selection of T cell receptor beta chains follows, all from one sample in a study of metastatic and nonmetastatic thyroid tumors. TCRdb ran MiXCR on the PCR reads. The sample has about 43,000 clones; around 2.9% are singletons. Sequencing input: blood. These receptors all come from a female donor with papillary thyroid cancer or a benign thyroid nodule (not recorded which). Some clones in this sample may be carry-over from other donors' samples. Each CDR3 is given with its conserved first and last residue. A D gene is named only where the DNA matches it firmly. The size entry is marked missing in some rows and otherwise reads once, few, many or a size class.

clone_size: few
v_call: TRBV12-3/TRBV12-4
cdr3_length: 15
j_call: TRBJ2-7
d_call: TRBD2
cdr3_nt: TGTGCCAGCAGTTTAGCCCTTGGGCGGGGGTACGAGCAGTACTTC
cdr3_aa: CASSLALGRGYEQYF

clone_size: NA
v_call: TRBV6-1
cdr3_length: 15
j_call: TRBJ2-2
d_call: TRBD1
cdr3_nt: TGTGCCAGCGTTTGGGGGACAGGGAACACCGGGGAGCTGTTTTTT
cdr3_aa: CASVWGTGNTGELFF

clone_size: NA
v_call: TRBV11-3
cdr3_length: 13
j_call: TRBJ2-1
d_call: NA
cdr3_nt: TGTGCCAGCAGCTTTTACCGGGGCAATGAGCAGTTCTTC
cdr3_aa: CASSFYRGNEQFF

clone_size: NA
v_call: TRBV28
cdr3_length: 16
j_call: TRBJ2-3
d_call: TRBD1
cdr3_nt: TGTGCCAGCACCCGACCCCCTCGACAGGGGACAGATACGCAGTATTTT
cdr3_aa: CASTRPPRQGTDTQYF

clone_size: many
v_call: TRBV5-6
cdr3_length: 13
j_call: TRBJ2-7
d_call: NA
cdr3_nt: TGTGCCAGCAGCTTCAGGGGAGTGTTCGAGCAGTACTTC
cdr3_aa: CASSFRGVFEQYF

clone_size: many
v_call: TRBV27
cdr3_length: 14
j_call: TRBJ1-6
d_call: NA
cdr3_nt: TGTGCCAGCAGTTTTCGGGGCGAGACTTCACCCCTCCACTTT
cdr3_aa: CASSFRGETSPLHF

clone_size: many
v_call: TRBV7-9
cdr3_length: 16
j_call: TRBJ2-3
d_call: NA
cdr3_nt: TGTGCCAGCAGCTTGGAGTCTAGCGCTTACACAGATACGCAGTATTTT
cdr3_aa: CASSLESSAYTDTQYF

clone_size: few
v_call: TRBV27
cdr3_length: 15
j_call: TRBJ2-1
d_call: TRBD2
cdr3_nt: TGTGCCAGCAGTTTAGCGGGAGGCCCCTACAATGAGCAGTTCTTC
cdr3_aa: CASSLAGGPYNEQFF

clone_size: few
v_call: TRBV11-1
cdr3_length: 14
j_call: TRBJ2-7
d_call: TRBD1
cdr3_nt: TGTGCCAGCAGCTTCGGGACAGGCGTATACGAGCAGTACTTC
cdr3_aa: CASSFGTGVYEQYF

clone_size: many
v_call: TRBV20-1
cdr3_length: 14
j_call: TRBJ2-7
d_call: TRBD2
cdr3_nt: TGCAGTGCTAGTGAGCGGGATGGGGTTTTGGAGCAGTACTTC
cdr3_aa: CSASERDGVLEQYF

clone_size: many
v_call: TRBV2
cdr3_length: 13
j_call: TRBJ2-7
d_call: NA
cdr3_nt: TGTGCCAGCATGGGCTCCCTAGGGTACGAGCAGTACTTC
cdr3_aa: CASMGSLGYEQYF

clone_size: many
v_call: TRBV11-3
cdr3_length: 16
j_call: TRBJ2-7
d_call: TRBD2
cdr3_nt: TGTGCCAGCAGCTCGACTAGCGGAAGGAGGTTCTACGAGCAGTACTTC
cdr3_aa: CASSSTSGRRFYEQYF

clone_size: few
v_call: TRBV5-1
cdr3_length: 14
j_call: TRBJ1-1
d_call: NA
cdr3_nt: TGCGCCAGCAGCTTGGAGGTTTCGGGGCCTGAATCCTTCTTT
cdr3_aa: CASSLEVSGPESFF

clone_size: many
v_call: TRBV20-1
cdr3_length: 12
j_call: TRBJ1-4
d_call: NA
cdr3_nt: TGCAGTGCTAGAGGGGCTAATGAAAAACTGTTTTTT
cdr3_aa: CSARGANEKLFF

clone_size: many
v_call: TRBV2
cdr3_length: 14
j_call: TRBJ1-2
d_call: NA
cdr3_nt: TGTGCCAGCAAGGTTGGGGGTTCAACCTATGGCTACACCTTC
cdr3_aa: CASKVGGSTYGYTF

clone_size: NA
v_call: TRBV6-2/TRBV6-3
cdr3_length: 15
j_call: TRBJ1-2
d_call: NA
cdr3_nt: TGTGCCAGCAGTTACGGGTCGGGCGGCGATTATGGCTACACCTTC
cdr3_aa: CASSYGSGGDYGYTF

clone_size: many
v_call: TRBV5-4
cdr3_length: 14
j_call: TRBJ1-1
d_call: NA
cdr3_nt: TGTGCCAGCAGCCCGGACGGGTCGAGGACTGAAGCTTTCTTT
cdr3_aa: CASSPDGSRTEAFF

clone_size: many
v_call: TRBV11-2
cdr3_length: 16
j_call: TRBJ1-5
d_call: NA
cdr3_nt: TGTGCCAGCAGCTTGGTGGGGAGGGGTAGCAATCAGCCCCAGCATTTT
cdr3_aa: CASSLVGRGSNQPQHF

clone_size: NA
v_call: TRBV10-3
cdr3_length: 18
j_call: TRBJ2-3
d_call: TRBD2
cdr3_nt: TGTGCCATCGCCCCTAGGGCGGGAGGGCCAGGGGGCACAGATACGCAGTATTTT
cdr3_aa: CAIAPRAGGPGGTDTQYF

clone_size: few
v_call: TRBV11-2
cdr3_length: 16
j_call: TRBJ2-1
d_call: TRBD2
cdr3_nt: TGTGCCAGCACCCTACTAGCGGGAGGTTTTAATGCTGAGCAGTTCTTC
cdr3_aa: CASTLLAGGFNAEQFF

clone_size: many
v_call: TRBV20-1
cdr3_length: 15
j_call: TRBJ2-7
d_call: NA
cdr3_nt: TGCAGTGCTCTATACCCCCCGGGAAAAGGATACGAGCAGTACTTC
cdr3_aa: CSALYPPGKGYEQYF

clone_size: many
v_call: TRBV5-4
cdr3_length: 15
j_call: TRBJ2-1
d_call: TRBD2
cdr3_nt: TGTGCCAGCAGCTTGGATAGCGGGAGGTCCAATGAGCAGTTCTTC
cdr3_aa: CASSLDSGRSNEQFF

clone_size: many
v_call: TRBV19
cdr3_length: 14
j_call: TRBJ2-2
d_call: NA
cdr3_nt: TGTGCCAGTAGTATGCCGGGGGTAACCGGGGAGCTGTTTTTT
cdr3_aa: CASSMPGVTGELFF

clone_size: many
v_call: TRBV6-1
cdr3_length: 16
j_call: TRBJ2-1
d_call: TRBD2
cdr3_nt: TGTGCCAGCCAACAGCGGGGGGCAAACTCCTACGATGAGCAGTTCTTC
cdr3_aa: CASQQRGANSYDEQFF

clone_size: many
v_call: TRBV7-9
cdr3_length: 14
j_call: TRBJ1-4
d_call: NA
cdr3_nt: TGTGCCAGCAGCTTAGAAGGGATTGGTGAAAAACTGTTTTTT
cdr3_aa: CASSLEGIGEKLFF

clone_size: NA
v_call: TRBV3-1
cdr3_length: 13
j_call: TRBJ1-3
d_call: NA
cdr3_nt: TGTGCCAGCAGCCAGGGGCCTGGAAACACCATATATTTT
cdr3_aa: CASSQGPGNTIYF

clone_size: many
v_call: TRBV12-3/TRBV12-4
cdr3_length: 14
j_call: TRBJ2-7
d_call: TRBD1
cdr3_nt: TGTGCCAGCAGTTTCAGTCCGGGACAGGTCGAGCAGTACTTC
cdr3_aa: CASSFSPGQVEQYF

clone_size: NA
v_call: TRBV12-3/TRBV12-4
cdr3_length: 11
j_call: TRBJ1-2
d_call: NA
cdr3_nt: TGTGCCAGCAATCAGGGGAATGGCTACACCTTC
cdr3_aa: CASNQGNGYTF

clone_size: many
v_call: TRBV24-1
cdr3_length: 14
j_call: TRBJ1-5
d_call: NA
cdr3_nt: TGTGCCACCAGTGATGCCAGGGACAATCAGCCCCAGCATTTT
cdr3_aa: CATSDARDNQPQHF